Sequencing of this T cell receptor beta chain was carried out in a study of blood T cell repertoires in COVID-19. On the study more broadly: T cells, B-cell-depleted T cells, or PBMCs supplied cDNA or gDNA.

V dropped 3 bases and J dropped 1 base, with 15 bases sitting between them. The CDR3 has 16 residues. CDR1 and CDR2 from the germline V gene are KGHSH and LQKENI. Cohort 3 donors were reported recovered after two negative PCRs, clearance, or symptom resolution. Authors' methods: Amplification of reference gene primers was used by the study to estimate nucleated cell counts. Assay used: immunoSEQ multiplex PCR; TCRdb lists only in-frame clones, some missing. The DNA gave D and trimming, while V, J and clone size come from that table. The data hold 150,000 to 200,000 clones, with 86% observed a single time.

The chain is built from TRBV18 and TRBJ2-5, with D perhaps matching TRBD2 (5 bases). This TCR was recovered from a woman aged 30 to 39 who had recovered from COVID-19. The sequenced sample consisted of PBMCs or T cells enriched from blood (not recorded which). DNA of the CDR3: TGTGCCAGCTCACCCTGGGAGCATAGTTTCCAAGAGACCCAGTACTTC. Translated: CASSPWEHSFQETQYF. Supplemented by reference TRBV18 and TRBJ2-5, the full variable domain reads NAGVMQNPRHLVRRRGQEARLRCSPMKGHSHVYWYRQLPEEGLKFMVYLQKENIIDESGMPKERFSAEFPKEGPSILRIQQVVRGDSAAYFCASSPWEHSFQETQYFGPGTRLLVL.